These 16 T cell receptor beta chains share one sample of origin, sequenced in a study of cytomegalovirus exposure and HLA in healthy donors. 13 Jbeta primers and 60 Vbeta primers were used for the PCR. Here immunoSEQ multiplex PCR was the method, and the copy in TCRdb shows in-frame clones only, minus some. The sample has more than 110,000 clones, 73% seen once. Specimen: PBMCs. Receptors were obtained from a human donor in good health.

The genes are TRBV4-1 and TRBJ2-5, with a possible D match to TRBD1 (5 bases). Germline V gene data show CDR1 as MGHRA and CDR2 as YSYEKL. The CDR3 contains 14 residues. Trimming left V 3 bases short and J 2 bases short, with 10 bases between. This CDR3 is CASSHKGPQETQYF. The CDR3 DNA is TGCGCCAGCAGCCACAAGGGGCCACAAGAGACCCAGTACTTC.

The chain joins TRBV6-1 to TRBJ1-6; D remains unclear. This CDR3 spans 13 amino acids. From germline, CDR1 is MNHNS and CDR2 SASEGT. The V end lost 9 bases, the J end lost 10 bases, and 16 bases lay between the germline ends. For the CDR3, the DNA is TGTGCCAGTCTTGGAAAGGGAGACTCACCCCTCCACTTT. Translation: CASLGKGDSPLHF.

The chain uses TRBV21-1 and TRBJ2-7; no check of the table's D call, TRBD1, against the DNA was made. TRBV21-1 is tagged as a pseudogene. The CDR3 contains 18 residues. The CDR3 region is CASSKQPGEGRDSYEQYF. The CDR3 DNA follows: TGTGCCAGCAGCAAACAACCAGGGGAAGGCCGGGACTCCTACGAGCAGTACTTC.

The rearrangement links TRBV4-1 to TRBJ1-2; D unclear. CDR1 is MGHRA, CDR2 YSYEKL, per germline. This CDR3 has 15 amino acids. The V end was cut by 1 base, the J end by 3 bases, with 12 bases between. The CDR3 nucleotides read TGCGCCAGCAGCCAAGTTTCCGGGGAGCACTATGGCTACACCTTC. This sequence encodes CASSQVSGEHYGYTF.

Notes on this clone: The same CDR3 can be traced to other DNA sequences in this sample. J is TRBJ1-2 and V is TRBV27; D unclear. Trimming cost V 5 bases and J 1 base, with 8 bases left between them. CDR3 length: 13 residues. Per the germline V gene, CDR1 is MNHEY and CDR2 is SMNVEV (reference sequence). The CDR3 DNA reads as TGTGCCAGCAGTCCTACGGGTAACTATGGCTACACCTTC. Protein: CASSPTGNYGYTF.

In this sample, this clone turned up a few times. The V call is TRBV5-4, the J call TRBJ2-7; TRBD1 matches 10 bases. V shed 4 bases and J 5 bases; nucleotides not matched to a gene: 9. The CDR3 is 15 residues long. CDR1 and CDR2 from the germline V gene are SGHNT and YYREEE (reference sequence). The CDR3 DNA reads TGTGCCAGCAGCCTCGGGACAGGGGTTTTAAACGAGCAGTACTTC. Residues: CASSLGTGVLNEQYF.

The V gene is TRBV10-3, the J gene TRBJ2-5, with TRBD1 matching 8 bases. The CDR3 covers 14 residues. CDR1 is ENHRY and CDR2 is SYGVKD in the germline V gene. J lost 5 bases, V lost 7 bases, and 9 bases had no gene match. DNA of the CDR3: TGTGCCATCAAGGGGACAGGAACAAGGGAGACCCAGTACTTC. It codes for CAIKGTGTRETQYF.

On this clone: Other nucleotide sequences from this sample produce the same CDR3. This chain uses TRBV9 with TRBJ1-5; no reliable D call. With 0 bases removed from V and 4 bases from J, the gap between germline ends came to 8 bases. CDR3 length: 14 residues. The germline CDR1 and CDR2 sequences are SGDLS and YYNGEE. This CDR3 reads CASSVEGGNQPQHF. In DNA form, the CDR3 reads TGTGCCAGCAGCGTAGAGGGAGGAAATCAGCCCCAGCATTTT.

This clone has just one count. The chain employs TRBV27 and TRBJ2-3, with 7 bases lining up with TRBD1. This CDR3 spans 13 amino acids. Germline CDR1 is MNHEY and CDR2 is SMNVEV (reference sequence). V shed 9 bases, J shed 1 base, and the junction held 4 bases outside the gene matches. CDR3: CASYRGGTDTQYF. CDR3 nucleotide sequence: TGTGCCAGTTACAGGGGAGGCACAGATACGCAGTATTTT.

The gene calls are TRBV7-3 and TRBJ2-3; 8 bases are shared with TRBD2. Germline CDR1 and CDR2: SGHTA and FQGTGA. J was trimmed by 0 bases and V by 5 bases; bases with no gene match: 7. The CDR3 extends over 16 amino acids. DNA for the CDR3: TGTGCCAGCAGCCCCTCGGGGGGGGGCAGCACAGATACGCAGTATTTT. It is translated as CASSPSGGGSTDTQYF.

The rearrangement links TRBV2 to TRBJ2-1; D is unresolved. CDR1 is SNHLY and CDR2 is FYNNEI in the germline V gene. The CDR3 is made up of 14 amino acids. Trimming removed 3 bases at V and 5 bases at J, with 11 bases between. The CDR3 DNA reads as TGTGCCAGCAGTGATAACGCAAGCAACAATGAGCAGTTCTTC. It codes for CASSDNASNNEQFF.

This chain uses TRBV28 with TRBJ2-6; 8 bases are a match to TRBD2. Germline V gives CDR1 MDHEN, CDR2 SYDVKM. The CDR3 extends over 18 amino acids. V was pared by 5 bases and J by 3 bases, with 12 bases of the junction left unmatched. The CDR3: CASSPLFGGVGGANVLTF. CDR3 coding DNA: TGTGCCAGCAGTCCCCTATTCGGGGGGGTAGGTGGGGCCAACGTCCTGACTTTC.

A single count supports this clone. The V and J genes are TRBV7-8 and TRBJ2-7, with 9 bases lining up with TRBD1. Losses at the gene ends were 1 base for V and 3 bases for J; bases not matched to a gene: 10. This CDR3 spans 17 amino acids. Germline CDR1 and CDR2: SGHVS and FQNEAQ. The DNA of the CDR3 is TGTGCCAGCAGCTTAGGAATACGGGGACAGGGTGGCTACGAGCAGTACTTC. It encodes CASSLGIRGQGGYEQYF.

The J gene is TRBJ2-5, the V gene TRBV30; D not resolved. The tail of the sequence fits TRBJ2-7 better, so the J call may be wrong. This CDR3 comprises 13 residues. Germline V gene lookup returns CDR1 GTSNPN and CDR2 SVGIG (reference sequence). CDR3 DNA sequence: TGTGCCTGGAGTCGGAGTTCGTCCTACGAGCAGTACTTC. This gives the protein CAWSRSSSYEQYF.

This clone has only a few counts. The gene calls are TRBV4-1 and TRBJ1-1, with D tentatively TRBD1 (5 bases). This CDR3 is 16 amino acids long. V was cut by 4 bases and J by 2 bases, with 17 bases left in between. The germline V gene encodes CDR1 MGHRA and CDR2 YSYEKL. The CDR3 loop reads CASSRAGAGLNTEAFF. The DNA of the CDR3 is TGCGCCAGCAGCCGAGCTGGGGCAGGACTAAACACTGAAGCTTTCTTT.

V is TRBV9 and J is TRBJ1-1, with TRBD1 matching over 11 bases. The CDR3 is 16 amino acids. The V gene end was trimmed by 5 bases and the J gene end by 4 bases; junction bases not matched to a gene: 10. The germline V gene has CDR1 SGDLS and CDR2 YYNGEE. CDR3 bases: TGTGCCAGCAGTCCCGGGACAGGGGGATGGGGCACTGAAGCTTTCTTT. Protein: CASSPGTGGWGTEAFF.